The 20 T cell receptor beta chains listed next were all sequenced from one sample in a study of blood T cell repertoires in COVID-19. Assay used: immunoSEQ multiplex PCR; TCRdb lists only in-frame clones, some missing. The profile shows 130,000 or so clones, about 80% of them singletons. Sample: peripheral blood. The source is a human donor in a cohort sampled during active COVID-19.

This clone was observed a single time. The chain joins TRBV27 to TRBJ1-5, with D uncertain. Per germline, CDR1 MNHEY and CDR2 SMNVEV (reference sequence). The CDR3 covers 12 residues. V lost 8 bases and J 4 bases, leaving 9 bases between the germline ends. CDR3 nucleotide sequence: TGTGCCAGCGGTGGCAGGAATCAGCCCCAGCATTTT. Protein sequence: CASGGRNQPQHF.

The DNA of the CDR3 is TGTGCCAGCAGCCCTCGGACAGGAACCACCGGGGAGCTGTTTTTT. Amino acids: CASSPRTGTTGELFF. The chain carries TRBV9 and TRBJ2-2, with TRBD1 identical over 7 bases. V lost 4 bases and J lost 4; bases outside the gene matches: 7. This CDR3 is 15 amino acids long. The germline V gene has CDR1 SGDLS and CDR2 YYNGEE.

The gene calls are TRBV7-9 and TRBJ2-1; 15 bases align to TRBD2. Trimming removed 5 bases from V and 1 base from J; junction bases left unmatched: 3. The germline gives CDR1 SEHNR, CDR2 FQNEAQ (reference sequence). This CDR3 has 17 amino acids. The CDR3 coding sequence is TGTGCCAGCAGCCCTGGACTAGCGGGAGGGTCCTACAATGAGCAGTTCTTC. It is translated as CASSPGLAGGSYNEQFF.

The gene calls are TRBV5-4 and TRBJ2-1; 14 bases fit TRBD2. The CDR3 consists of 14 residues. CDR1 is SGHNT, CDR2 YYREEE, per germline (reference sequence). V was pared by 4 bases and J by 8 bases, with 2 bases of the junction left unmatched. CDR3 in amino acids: CASSPGLAGDEQFF. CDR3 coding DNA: TGTGCCAGCAGCCCGGGACTAGCGGGAGATGAGCAGTTCTTC. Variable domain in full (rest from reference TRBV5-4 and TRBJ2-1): ETGVTQSPTHLIKTRGQQVTLRCSSQSGHNTVSWYQQALGQGPQFIFQYYREEENGRGNFPPRFSGLQFPNYSSELNVNALELDDSALYLCASSPGLAGDEQFFGPGTRLTVL.

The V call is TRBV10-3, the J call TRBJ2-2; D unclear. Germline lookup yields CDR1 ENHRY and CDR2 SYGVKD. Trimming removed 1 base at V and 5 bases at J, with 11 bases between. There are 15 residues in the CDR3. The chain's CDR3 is CAISEFGSITGELFF. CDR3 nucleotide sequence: TGTGCCATCAGTGAGTTTGGTAGCATAACCGGGGAGCTGTTTTTT.

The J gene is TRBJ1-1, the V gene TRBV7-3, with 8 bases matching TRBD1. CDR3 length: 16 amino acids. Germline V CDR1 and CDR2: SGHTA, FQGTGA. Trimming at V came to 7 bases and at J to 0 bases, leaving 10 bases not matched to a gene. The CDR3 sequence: CASTQGPGGMNTEAFF. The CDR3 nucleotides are TGTGCCAGCACCCAAGGACCAGGGGGCATGAACACTGAAGCTTTCTTT.

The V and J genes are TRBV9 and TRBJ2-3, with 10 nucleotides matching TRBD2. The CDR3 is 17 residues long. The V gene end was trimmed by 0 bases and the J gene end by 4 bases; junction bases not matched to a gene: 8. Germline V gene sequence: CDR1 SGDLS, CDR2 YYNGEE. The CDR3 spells CASSVGGGLATADTQYF. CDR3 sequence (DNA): TGTGCCAGCAGCGTAGGTGGGGGACTAGCGACTGCAGATACGCAGTATTTT. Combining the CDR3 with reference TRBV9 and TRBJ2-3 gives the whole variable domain DSGVTQTPKHLITATGQRVTLRCSPRSGDLSVYWYQQSLDQGLQFLIQYYNGEERAKGNILERFSAQQFPDLHSELNLSSLELGDSALYFCASSVGGGLATADTQYFGPGTRLTVL.

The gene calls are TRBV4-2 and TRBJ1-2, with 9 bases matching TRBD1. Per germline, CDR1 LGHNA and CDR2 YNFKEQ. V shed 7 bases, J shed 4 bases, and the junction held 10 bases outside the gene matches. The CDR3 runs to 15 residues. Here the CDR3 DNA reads TGTGCCAGCACCTCGGGACAGGGCACCCCCTATGGCTACACCTTC. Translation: CASTSGQGTPYGYTF.

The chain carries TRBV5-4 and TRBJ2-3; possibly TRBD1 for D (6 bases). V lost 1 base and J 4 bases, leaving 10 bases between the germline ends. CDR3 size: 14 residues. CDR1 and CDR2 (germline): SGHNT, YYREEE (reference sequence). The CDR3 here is CASSLQGSADTQYF. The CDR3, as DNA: TGTGCCAGCAGCTTGCAGGGGAGCGCAGATACGCAGTATTTT.

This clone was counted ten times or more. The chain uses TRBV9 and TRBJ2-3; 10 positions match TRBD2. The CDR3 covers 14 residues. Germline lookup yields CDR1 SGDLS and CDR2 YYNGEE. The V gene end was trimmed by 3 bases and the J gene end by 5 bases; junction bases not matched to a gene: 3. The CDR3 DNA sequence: TGTGCCAGCAGCGCAATAGCGGGAGGAGATACGCAGTATTTT. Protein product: CASSAIAGGDTQYF.

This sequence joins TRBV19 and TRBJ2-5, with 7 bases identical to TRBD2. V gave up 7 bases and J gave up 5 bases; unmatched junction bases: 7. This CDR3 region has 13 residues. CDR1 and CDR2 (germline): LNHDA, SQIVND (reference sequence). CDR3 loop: CASTGLGWETQYF. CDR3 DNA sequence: TGTGCCAGTACCGGACTAGGCTGGGAGACCCAGTACTTC. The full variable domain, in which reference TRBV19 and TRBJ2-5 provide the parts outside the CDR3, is DGGITQSPKYLFRKEGQNVTLSCEQNLNHDAMYWYRQDPGQGLRLIYYSQIVNDFQKGDIAEGYSVSREKKESFPLTVTSAQKNPTAFYLCASTGLGWETQYFGPGTRLLVL.

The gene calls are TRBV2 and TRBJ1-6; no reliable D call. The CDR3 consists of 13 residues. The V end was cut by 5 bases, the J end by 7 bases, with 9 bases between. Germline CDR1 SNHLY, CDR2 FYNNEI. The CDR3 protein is CASSPVKNSPLHF. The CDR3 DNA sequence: TGTGCCAGCAGTCCGGTTAAGAATTCACCCCTCCACTTT.

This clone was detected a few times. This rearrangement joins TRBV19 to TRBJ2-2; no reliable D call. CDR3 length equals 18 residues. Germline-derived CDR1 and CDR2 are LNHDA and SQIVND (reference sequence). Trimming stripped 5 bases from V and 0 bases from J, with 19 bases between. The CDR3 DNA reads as TGTGCCAGTAGTCTCCTTGGTTTCAGCGACGCGAACACCGGGGAGCTGTTTTTT. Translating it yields CASSLLGFSDANTGELFF.

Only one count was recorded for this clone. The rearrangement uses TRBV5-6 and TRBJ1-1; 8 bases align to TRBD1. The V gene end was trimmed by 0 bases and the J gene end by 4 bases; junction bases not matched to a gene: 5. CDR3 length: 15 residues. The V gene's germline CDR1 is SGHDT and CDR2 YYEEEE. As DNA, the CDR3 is TGTGCCAGCAGCTTGGGCAGGGGGCAAGGCACTGAAGCTTTCTTT. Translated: CASSLGRGQGTEAFF.

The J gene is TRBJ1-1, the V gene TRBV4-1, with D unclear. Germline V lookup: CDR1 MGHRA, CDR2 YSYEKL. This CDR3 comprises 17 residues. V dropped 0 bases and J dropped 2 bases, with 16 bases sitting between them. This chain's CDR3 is CASSQDGIWTGNTEAFF. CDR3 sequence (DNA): TGCGCCAGCAGCCAAGACGGTATATGGACGGGAAACACTGAAGCTTTCTTT.

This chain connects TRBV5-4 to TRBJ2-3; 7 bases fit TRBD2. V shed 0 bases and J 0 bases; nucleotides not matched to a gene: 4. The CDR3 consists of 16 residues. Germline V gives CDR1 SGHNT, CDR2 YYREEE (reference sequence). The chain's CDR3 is CASSLGLAASTDTQYF. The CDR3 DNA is TGTGCCAGCAGCTTGGGACTAGCTGCTAGCACAGATACGCAGTATTTT. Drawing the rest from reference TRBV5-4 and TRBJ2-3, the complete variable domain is ETGVTQSPTHLIKTRGQQVTLRCSSQSGHNTVSWYQQALGQGPQFIFQYYREEENGRGNFPPRFSGLQFPNYSSELNVNALELDDSALYLCASSLGLAASTDTQYFGPGTRLTVL.

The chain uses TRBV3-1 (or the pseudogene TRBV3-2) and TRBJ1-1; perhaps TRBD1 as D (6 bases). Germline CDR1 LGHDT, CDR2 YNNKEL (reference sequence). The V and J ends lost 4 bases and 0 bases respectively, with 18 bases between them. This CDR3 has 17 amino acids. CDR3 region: CASSLWGRRTMNTEAFF. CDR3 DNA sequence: TGTGCCAGCAGCCTCTGGGGGCGGAGGACGATGAACACTGAAGCTTTCTTT.

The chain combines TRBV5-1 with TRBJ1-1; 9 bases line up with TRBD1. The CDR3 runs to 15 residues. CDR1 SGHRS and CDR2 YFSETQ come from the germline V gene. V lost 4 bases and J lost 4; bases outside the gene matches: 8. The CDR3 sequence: CASSSPDRGGTEAFF. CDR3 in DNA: TGCGCCAGCAGCAGTCCCGACAGGGGGGGCACTGAAGCTTTCTTT.

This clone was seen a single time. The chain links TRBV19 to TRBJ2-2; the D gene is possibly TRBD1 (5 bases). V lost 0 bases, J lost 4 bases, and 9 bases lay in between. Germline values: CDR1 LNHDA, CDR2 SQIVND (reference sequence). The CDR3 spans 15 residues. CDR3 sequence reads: CASSIDRRATGELFF. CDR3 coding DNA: TGTGCCAGTAGTATAGATCGCAGGGCCACCGGGGAGCTGTTTTTT.

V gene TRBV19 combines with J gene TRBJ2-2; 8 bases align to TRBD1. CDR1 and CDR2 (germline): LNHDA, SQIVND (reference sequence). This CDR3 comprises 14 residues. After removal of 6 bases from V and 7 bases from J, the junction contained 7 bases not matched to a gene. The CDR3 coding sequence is TGTGCCAGTAGGCACAGGGGGACAGGCGGGGAGCTGTTTTTT. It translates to CASRHRGTGGELFF.